The entry below gives a single T cell receptor (beta chain) sequence along with its context. This CDR3 has 15 residues. From germline, CDR1 is SEHNR and CDR2 FQNEAQ (reference sequence). The V end lost 6 bases, the J end lost 2 bases, and 16 bases lay between the germline ends. TCRdb used MiXCR to reprocess the 5' RACE reads, holding one entry per CDR3 protein. The profile shows 300,000 to 350,000 distinct CDR3 sequences, approximately 4% of them singletons. This entry belongs to a study of T cells after yellow fever vaccination. This material consisted of PBMCs, taken 15 days after the yellow fever booster vaccination. The chain is built from TRBV7-9 and TRBJ2-5, with D uncertain. This TCR derives from a man aged 18 to 29 who received the YFV17D yellow fever vaccine. The chain's CDR3 is CASRLSPTQQETQYF. CDR3 DNA sequence: TGTGCCAGCAGACTTTCCCCCACACAGCAAGAGACCCAGTACTTC.